The entry below gives a single TCR beta chain sequence along with its context. As yet, its antigen is unknown. PCR amplification relied on 60 Vbeta primers (plus 13 Jbeta primers). Using immunoSEQ multiplex PCR, the repertoire was profiled, and TCRdb retains in-frame clones only, with some absent. The data hold about 160,000 clones, with about 86% observed a single time. Germline V gene sequence: CDR1 SEHNR, CDR2 FQNEAQ (reference sequence). V dropped 1 base and J dropped 2 bases, with 15 bases sitting between them. The CDR3 length is 17 residues. This sample is drawn from a study of cytomegalovirus exposure and HLA in healthy donors. Study context: Falling in the Caucasian-associated ancestry cluster were 80% to 90% of approximately 410 genotyped donors.

Broader study findings: Later work associated 16,951 TCR beta sequences with HLA alleles at 0.05 false discovery rate.

The receptor's source is a woman under 30 in good health and CMV-seronegative. J is TRBJ1-5 and V is TRBV7-9, with D possibly TRBD1 on 6 matching bases. The sample was PBMCs. CDR3 DNA: TGTGCCAGCAGCTTAGGGGCAGGGGCCGGGGGCAATCAGCCCCAGCATTTT. It encodes CASSLGAGAGGNQPQHF.